A selection of T cell receptor beta chains follows, all from one sample in a study of spatial heterogeneity in lung cancer. TCRdb recomputed calls from the 5' RACE reads with MiXCR, one row per CDR3 protein. The sample has 95,000 or so distinct CDR3 sequences; 7.5% to 10% are singletons. Sequencing was performed on PBMCs, taken at surgery. Receptor source: a male donor with early-stage non-small cell lung cancer. CDR3s include the opening cysteine and the closing phenylalanine or tryptophan. A D gene is named only where the DNA matches it firmly. Rows may omit the clone size; those that give it use once, few, many or a size class.

TRBJ1-5 | - | few | TRBV5-5 | TGTGCCAGCAATGACCGAGACAATCAGCCCCAGCATTTT | CASNDRDNQPQHF
TRBJ2-7 | - | many | TRBV7-2 | TGTGCCAGCAGCTTAGGAAGTAGGGCCTACGAGCAGTACTTC | CASSLGSRAYEQYF
TRBJ2-3 | TRBD2 | - | TRBV10-3 | TGTGCCATCAGTCCTAGCGGTAGCACAGATACGCAGTATTTT | CAISPSGSTDTQYF
TRBJ2-7 | - | - | TRBV10-3 | TGTGCCATGGGGGGCCGGGCTTTCGAGCAGTACTTC | CAMGGRAFEQYF
TRBJ1-3 | TRBD1 | - | TRBV2 | TGTGCCAGCAGTCCGGACAGGGCGGGCGGAAACACCATATATTTT | CASSPDRAGGNTIYF
TRBJ1-1 | - | few | TRBV5-1 | TGCGCCAGCAGCCCCCCGGCAGGGACCACTGAAGCTTTCTTT | CASSPPAGTTEAFF
TRBJ1-5 | - | many | TRBV7-9 | TGTGCCAGCAGTTCCCCCCCGCTCGGCGGTTACAATCAGCCCCAGCATTTT | CASSSPPLGGYNQPQHF
TRBJ2-7 | - | many | TRBV28 | TGTGCCAGCAGCTTAGACCGACACGAGCAGTACTTC | CASSLDRHEQYF
TRBJ2-3 | TRBD2 | - | TRBV7-9 | TGTGCCAGCAGCTCTAGCGGGAGTCGAGATACGCAGTATTTT | CASSSSGSRDTQYF
TRBJ2-7 | TRBD2 | many | TRBV19 | TGTGCCAGTAGTATTTCGCGGGGGGACGAGCAGTACTTC | CASSISRGDEQYF
TRBJ2-3 | - | many | TRBV1 | TGCACCAGCAGCCAAGCCCCCGGGGCCCACCCTAGCACAGATACGCAGTATTTT | CTSSQAPGAHPSTDTQYF
TRBJ2-5 | - | few | TRBV20-1 | TGCAGTGCTAGAGATGTAACAGGGAGCGTGACCCAGTACTTC | CSARDVTGSVTQYF
TRBJ2-3 | - | - | TRBV20-1 | TGCAGTGCTAGAACGGGATCTTTTGGGGATACGCAGTATTTT | CSARTGSFGDTQYF
TRBJ1-5 | - | medium-sized | TRBV3-1 | TGTGCCAGCAGCCAGGCAGGGTTGACCCAGCATTTT | CASSQAGLTQHF
TRBJ1-1 | - | - | TRBV7-8 | TGTGCCAGCAGCTTATACCCCGCTCCGGGATCAAGCCCCACTGAAGCTTTCTTT | CASSLYPAPGSSPTEAFF
TRBJ2-5 | - | many | TRBV7-9 | TGTGCCAGCAGCCCCCAGACGGCGGCGGAGACCCAGTACTTC | CASSPQTAAETQYF
TRBJ2-7 | - | many | TRBV20-1 | TGCAGTGCTGGCCCATTGGACTCCTACGAGCAGTACTTC | CSAGPLDSYEQYF
TRBJ2-2 | TRBD2 | many | TRBV7-2 | TGTGCCAGCAGCTTACGACCCGGGAGGGCCCACACCGGGGAGCTGTTTTTT | CASSLRPGRAHTGELFF
TRBJ2-1 | - | - | TRBV29-1 | TGCAGCGTTAGGGGAGGTCACAATGAGCAGTTCTTC | CSVRGGHNEQFF
TRBJ2-3 | - | - | TRBV12-3/TRBV12-4 | TGTGCCAGCACCCAAGCAGGCGGCACAGATACGCAGTATTTT | CASTQAGGTDTQYF
TRBJ2-5 | TRBD2 | many | TRBV10-3 | TGTGCCATCAGTGAAGGGAGGGAAGGGACGGCCAAAGAGACCCAGTACTTC | CAISEGREGTAKETQYF
TRBJ1-6 | TRBD1 | few | TRBV7-8 | TGTGCCAGCAGCTCCCGCGGACAGGGGAGCGCCTATAATTCACCCCTCCACTTT | CASSSRGQGSAYNSPLHF
TRBJ2-3 | TRBD2 | few | TRBV20-1 | TGCAGTGCTAGAACGCGGGAGATCGGCACAGATACGCAGTATTTT | CSARTREIGTDTQYF
TRBJ2-7 | TRBD2 | few | TRBV20-1 | TGCAGTGCTAGGGGGCGGGGGACCTACGAGCAGTACTTC | CSARGRGTYEQYF
TRBJ1-4 | - | once | TRBV27 | TGTGCCAGCAGTTTAATTGGAGGGGATGAAAAACTGTTTTTT | CASSLIGGDEKLFF
TRBJ2-3 | TRBD2 | - | TRBV6-6 | TGTGCCAGCAGCCCGAGCGGGGATCGCACAGATACGCAGTATTTT | CASSPSGDRTDTQYF
TRBJ1-2 | - | few | TRBV29-1 | TGCAGCGTTGCAGCACAGCGAGGGGACTATGGCTACACCTTC | CSVAAQRGDYGYTF
TRBJ2-2 | - | - | TRBV7-2 | TGTGCCAGCAGCTTAGCCCCCCTAGCCGGGGAGCTGTTTTTT | CASSLAPLAGELFF
TRBJ2-4 | - | - | TRBV11-1 | TGTGCCAGCAGCTTAATGAGGGGCGAAAACATTCAGTACTTC | CASSLMRGENIQYF
TRBJ1-5 | - | many | TRBV4-1 | TGCGCCAGCAGCCAAGATTGGGTGAGCAATCAGCCCCAGCATTTT | CASSQDWVSNQPQHF
TRBJ2-3 | - | many | TRBV29-1 | TGCAGCGTTGAGGACGGGACCGGTCGCCAGTATTTT | CSVEDGTGRQYF
TRBJ1-4 | TRBD1 | - | TRBV27 | TGTGCCAGCAAGGACCCGGGACAGGGGAATGAAAAACTGTTTTTT | CASKDPGQGNEKLFF
TRBJ2-3 | - | - | TRBV5-4 | TGTGCCAGCAGCTTGTACCACGGGACCACTAGCACAGATACGCAGTATTTT | CASSLYHGTTSTDTQYF
TRBJ2-7 | - | many | TRBV4-3 | TGCGCCAGCAGCCAGTCGGACGGCCCCTACGAGCAGTACTTC | CASSQSDGPYEQYF
TRBJ2-1 | TRBD2 | - | TRBV10-1 | TGCGCCAGCAGCGGGACTAGCGGGGACTACAATGAGCAGTTCTTC | CASSGTSGDYNEQFF
TRBJ1-1 | - | - | TRBV20-1 | TGCAGTGCCCCGGGCCCGGTGAACACTGAAGCTTTCTTT | CSAPGPVNTEAFF
TRBJ1-1 | - | many | TRBV29-1 | TGCAGCGTTGGGGGGCTTGGTACTGAAGCTTTCTTT | CSVGGLGTEAFF
TRBJ1-6 | - | - | TRBV5-1 | TGCGCCAGCAGCTTGGGCGCGGATAATTCACCCCTCCACTTT | CASSLGADNSPLHF
TRBJ2-7 | - | few | TRBV5-1 | TGCGCCAGCAGCCCCCACGGGTACGAGCAGTACTTC | CASSPHGYEQYF
TRBJ2-7 | TRBD1 | few | TRBV5-1 | TGCGCCAGCAGCTTGGAGAACAGGGGTGGGCGCGAGCAGTACTTC | CASSLENRGGREQYF
TRBJ2-5 | - | - | TRBV6-2/TRBV6-3 | TGTGCCAGCAGTTATACCTCTTTCGCTACAATTGAGACCCAGTACTTC | CASSYTSFATIETQYF
TRBJ2-4 | TRBD1 | - | TRBV12-3/TRBV12-4 | TGTGCCAGCAGTTACAGGGGGCTTTCCAAAAACATTCAGTACTTC | CASSYRGLSKNIQYF
TRBJ1-2 | - | - | TRBV15 | TGTGCCACCAGCAGAGATCGGCAGGGTGTTAACTATGGCTACACCTTC | CATSRDRQGVNYGYTF
TRBJ1-6 | - | many | TRBV20-1 | TGCAGTGCTAGAGACCCCGAGCGGTCCTATAATTCACCCCTCCACTTT | CSARDPERSYNSPLHF
TRBJ1-2 | TRBD1 | - | TRBV7-2 | TGTGCCAGCAGTACTCCGGGACAGTATGGCTACACCTTC | CASSTPGQYGYTF
TRBJ1-1 | TRBD1 | many | TRBV9 | TGTGCCAGCAGCCCGACAGGGGGGGACACTGAAGCTTTCTTT | CASSPTGGDTEAFF
TRBJ2-7 | - | many | TRBV6-6 | TGTGCCAGCAGTTACTCAGGGGATGGGAACGAGCAGTACTTC | CASSYSGDGNEQYF
TRBJ2-1 | - | few | TRBV5-1 | TGCGCCAGCAGCTTAGCGGTAAGCTCCTACAATGAGCAGTTCTTC | CASSLAVSSYNEQFF
TRBJ1-1 | - | few | TRBV12-3/TRBV12-4 | TGTGCCAGCAGTCCCTTAAACGAAGCTTTCTTT | CASSPLNEAFF
TRBJ2-5 | TRBD2 | many | TRBV29-1 | TGCAGCGTTGAGAGGGGCTTAGCGGGAGGGGAGACCCAGTACTTC | CSVERGLAGGETQYF